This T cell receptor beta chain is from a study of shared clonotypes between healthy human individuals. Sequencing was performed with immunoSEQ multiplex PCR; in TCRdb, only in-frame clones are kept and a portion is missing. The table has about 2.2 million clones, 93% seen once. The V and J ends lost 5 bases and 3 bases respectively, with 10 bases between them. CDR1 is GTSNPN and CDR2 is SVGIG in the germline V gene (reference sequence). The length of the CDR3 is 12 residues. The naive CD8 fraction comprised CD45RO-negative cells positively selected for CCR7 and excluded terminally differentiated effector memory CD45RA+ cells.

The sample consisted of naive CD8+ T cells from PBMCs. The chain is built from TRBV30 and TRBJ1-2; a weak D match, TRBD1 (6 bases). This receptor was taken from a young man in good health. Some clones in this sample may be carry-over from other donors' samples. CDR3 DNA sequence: TGTGCCTGGGGACAGTCCTACTATGGCTACACCTTC. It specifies CAWGQSYYGYTF.